This T cell receptor beta chain was observed in a study of beta chain features in type 1 diabetes. All of the isolated RNA was reverse transcribed, so expressed TCRB transcripts were sequenced. Data came from immunoSEQ multiplex PCR; TCRdb stores just in-frame clones and leaves some out. Found here are approximately 600,000 clones, 12% of them singletons; the top ten hold roughly 0.11%. This clone was seen a handful of times. The antigen remains unidentified. This CDR3 has 14 residues. Germline-derived CDR1 and CDR2 are SGHRS and YFSETQ. Trimming removed 0 bases from V and 0 bases from J, with 6 bases in between. Whole-study results and caveats: TCRB CDR3s were moderately but significantly shorter in Type 1 diabetes patients in all four CD4+ subsets.

The chain carries TRBV5-1 and TRBJ2-5, with unresolved D. Sequencing was done on a sample of naive CD4+ T cells from blood. The TCR originated in a man under 40 with type 1 diabetes. In nucleotides, the CDR3 is TGCGCCAGCAGCTTGGATGGGTACCAAGAGACCCAGTACTTC. Its translation is CASSLDGYQETQYF. The full variable domain, with the rest looked up from reference TRBV5-1 and TRBJ2-5, is KAGVTQTPRYLIKTRGQQVTLSCSPISGHRSVSWYQQTPGQGLQFLFEYFSETQRNKGNFPGRFSGRQFSNSRSEMNVSTLELGDSALYLCASSLDGYQETQYFGPGTRLLVL.